These T cell receptor beta chains were read from a single sample in a study of T cell repertoires in cytomegalovirus infection. MiXCR, applied by TCRdb to the reads, yields one record per CDR3 protein. The data show 70,000 to 75,000 distinct CDR3 sequences, about 4.2% seen once. The sequenced sample was PBMCs. These receptors originate from a human donor in good health (CMV status not recorded). Some clones in this sample may be carry-over from other donors' samples. CDR3s include the opening cysteine and the closing phenylalanine or tryptophan. The D gene is left open where the match is weak. The size entry is marked missing in some rows and otherwise reads once, few, many or a size class.

abundance,j_gene,v_gene,d_gene,CDR3nt,CDR3aa
many,TRBJ1-6,TRBV20-1,-,TGCAGTGCGCCCATTGACAGTATTCAGCTCGGCTATAATTCACCCCTCCACTTT,CSAPIDSIQLGYNSPLHF
many,TRBJ2-4,TRBV7-2,TRBD2,TGTGCCAGCAGCTGGGCGGGAGGAGCCAAAAACATTCAGTACTTC,CASSWAGGAKNIQYF
medium-sized,TRBJ2-3,TRBV15,-,TGTGCCACCAGCAGAGATTTCCGGGCGGATACGCAGTATTTT,CATSRDFRADTQYF
many,TRBJ2-7,TRBV7-2,TRBD2,TGTGCCAGCAGCTTAGTAGTTAGCGGGGGCCCCTACGAGCAGTACTTC,CASSLVVSGGPYEQYF
-,TRBJ1-2,TRBV4-2,-,TGTGCCAGCAGCCCCCCGAGTGGGGGGTTCGTCTATGGCTACACCTTC,CASSPPSGGFVYGYTF
many,TRBJ2-7,TRBV7-2,-,TGTGCCAGCAGCTTTGTGCCGGGGGCAGAGCAGTACTTC,CASSFVPGAEQYF
many,TRBJ2-1,TRBV2,-,TGTGCCAGCAGGTACCTGCCCCCCAATGAGCAGTTCTTC,CASRYLPPNEQFF
many,TRBJ1-2,TRBV7-2,-,TGTGCCAGCAGCCCCCTGCTAGGGGGCTACACCTTC,CASSPLLGGYTF
many,TRBJ1-1,TRBV6-2/TRBV6-3,-,TGTGCCAGCAGTTACGGGCACTTCAACACTGAAGCTTTCTTT,CASSYGHFNTEAFF
many,TRBJ2-1,TRBV7-4,-,TGTGCCAGCAGCCCCATCGGCGGTACCTACAATGAGCAGTTCTTC,CASSPIGGTYNEQFF
many,TRBJ1-4,TRBV7-6,-,TGTGCCAGCAGCTCGGGGGCTAATGAAAAACTGTTTTTT,CASSSGANEKLFF
few,TRBJ2-7,TRBV6-6,-,TGTGCCAGCCGCAGGGACAAATTGGGGGAGCAGTACTTC,CASRRDKLGEQYF
many,TRBJ2-3,TRBV7-8,-,TGTGCCAGCAGCCCCCTTGGGTTTGGAACAGATACGCAGTATTTT,CASSPLGFGTDTQYF
many,TRBJ1-5,TRBV28,-,TGTGCCAGCCGCTCGTTCAGTAGCAATCAGCCCCAGCATTTT,CASRSFSSNQPQHF
many,TRBJ2-7,TRBV7-2,-,TGTGCCAGCGAAACGAGAAGCGAGCAGTACTTC,CASETRSEQYF
many,TRBJ2-7,TRBV10-3,TRBD1,TGTGCCATCAGTGCCCGGGACAGCGGCTCCTACGAGCAGTACTTC,CAISARDSGSYEQYF
many,TRBJ2-1,TRBV28,TRBD2,TGTGCCAGCAGTCCCCAGCTAGCGGGAGGCAATGAGCAGTTCTTC,CASSPQLAGGNEQFF
many,TRBJ2-3,TRBV7-2,-,TGTGCCAGCAGCTTAGGTGTCGCCCAGAACACAGATACGCAGTATTTT,CASSLGVAQNTDTQYF
many,TRBJ1-1,TRBV28,TRBD1,TGTGCCAGCAGGCGACAGGGCGAAGCTTTCTTT,CASRRQGEAFF
few,TRBJ2-1,TRBV7-3,-,TGTGCCAGCAGCTACACCCGACCCTCCGAGCAGTTCTTC,CASSYTRPSEQFF